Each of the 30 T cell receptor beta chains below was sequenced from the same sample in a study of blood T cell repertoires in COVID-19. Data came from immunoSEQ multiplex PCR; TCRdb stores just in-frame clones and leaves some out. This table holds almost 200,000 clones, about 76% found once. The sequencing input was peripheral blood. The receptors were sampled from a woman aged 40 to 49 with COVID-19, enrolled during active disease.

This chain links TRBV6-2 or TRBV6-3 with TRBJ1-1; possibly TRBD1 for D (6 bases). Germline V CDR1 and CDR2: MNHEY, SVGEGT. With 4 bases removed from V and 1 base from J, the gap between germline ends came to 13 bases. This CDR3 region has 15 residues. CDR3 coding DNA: TGTGCCAGCAGTTTCCTCTTGGACAGGAACACTGAAGCTTTCTTT. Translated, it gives CASSFLLDRNTEAFF.

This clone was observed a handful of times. CDR3 in amino acids: CASSQGQGSYGYTF. The CDR3 DNA follows: TGTGCCAGCAGCCAAGGACAGGGTAGTTATGGCTACACCTTC. This chain joins TRBV4-2 and TRBJ1-2; the match to TRBD1 covers 7 bases. The germline V gene has CDR1 LGHNA and CDR2 YNFKEQ. This CDR3 has 14 residues. J lost 5 bases, V lost 1 base, and 4 bases had no gene match.

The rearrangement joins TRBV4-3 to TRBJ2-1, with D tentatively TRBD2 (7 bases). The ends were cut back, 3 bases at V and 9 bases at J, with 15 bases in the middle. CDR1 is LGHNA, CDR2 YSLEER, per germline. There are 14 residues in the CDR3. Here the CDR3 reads CASSQGRGRAEQFF. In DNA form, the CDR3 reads TGCGCCAGCAGCCAGGGGAGGGGGAGAGCTGAGCAGTTCTTC.

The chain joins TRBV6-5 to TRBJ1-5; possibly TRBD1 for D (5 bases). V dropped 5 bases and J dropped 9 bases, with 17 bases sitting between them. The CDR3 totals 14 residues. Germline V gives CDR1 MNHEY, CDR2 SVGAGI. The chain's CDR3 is CASSQGFGGRPQHF. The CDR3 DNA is TGTGCCAGCAGTCAGGGTTTCGGGGGACGGCCCCAGCATTTT.

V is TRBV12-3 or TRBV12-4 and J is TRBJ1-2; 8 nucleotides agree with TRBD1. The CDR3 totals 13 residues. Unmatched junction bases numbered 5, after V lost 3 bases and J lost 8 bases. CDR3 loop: CASSFRGRLGYTF. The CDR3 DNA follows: TGTGCCAGCAGTTTCAGGGGGCGTTTGGGCTACACCTTC.

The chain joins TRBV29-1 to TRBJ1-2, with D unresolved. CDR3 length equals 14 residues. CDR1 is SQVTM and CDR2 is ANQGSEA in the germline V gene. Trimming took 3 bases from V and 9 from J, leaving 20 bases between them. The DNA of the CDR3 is TGCAGCGTTGATCGGCAACAATTACGCGGGAGCTACACCTTC. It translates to CSVDRQQLRGSYTF.

The CDR3 loop is CASSQTGGYTF. The CDR3 bases are TGTGCCAGCAGCCAGACAGGCGGCTACACCTTC. V is TRBV2 and J is TRBJ1-2, with a weak D call TRBD1 (6 bases). CDR1 and CDR2 (germline): SNHLY, FYNNEI. The germline V and J ends were trimmed by 6 bases and 8 bases, with 10 bases remaining between them. The CDR3 contains 11 residues. Complete variable domain (other parts from reference TRBV2 and TRBJ1-2): EPEVTQTPSHQVTQMGQEVILRCVPISNHLYFYWYRQILGQKVEFLVSFYNNEISEKSEIFDDQFSVERPDGSNFTLKIRSTKLEDSAMYFCASSQTGGYTFGSGTRLTVV.

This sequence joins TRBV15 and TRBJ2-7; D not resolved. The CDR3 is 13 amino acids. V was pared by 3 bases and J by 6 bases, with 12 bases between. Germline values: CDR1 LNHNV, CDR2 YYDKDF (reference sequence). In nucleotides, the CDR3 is TGTGCCACCAGCAGGACTTTTTTACGCGAGCAGTACTTC. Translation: CATSRTFLREQYF.

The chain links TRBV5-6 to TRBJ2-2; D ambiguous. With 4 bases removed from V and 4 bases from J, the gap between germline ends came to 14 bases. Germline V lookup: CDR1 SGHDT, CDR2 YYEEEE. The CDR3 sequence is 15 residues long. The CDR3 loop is CASSPDPAITGELFF. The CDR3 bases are TGTGCCAGCAGCCCAGACCCAGCGATCACCGGGGAGCTGTTTTTT. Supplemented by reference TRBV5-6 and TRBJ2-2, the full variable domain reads DAGVTQSPTHLIKTRGQQVTLRCSPKSGHDTVSWYQQALGQGPQFIFQYYEEEERQRGNFPDRFSGHQFPNYSSELNVNALLLGDSALYLCASSPDPAITGELFFGEGSRLTVL.

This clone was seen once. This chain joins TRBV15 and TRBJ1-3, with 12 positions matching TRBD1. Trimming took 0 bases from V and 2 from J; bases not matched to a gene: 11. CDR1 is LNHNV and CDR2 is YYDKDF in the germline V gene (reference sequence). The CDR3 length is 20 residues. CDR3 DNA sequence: TGTGCCACCAGCAGAGATTCTCTGGGACAGGGGGCCCCTGCTGGAAACACCATATATTTT. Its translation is CATSRDSLGQGAPAGNTIYF.

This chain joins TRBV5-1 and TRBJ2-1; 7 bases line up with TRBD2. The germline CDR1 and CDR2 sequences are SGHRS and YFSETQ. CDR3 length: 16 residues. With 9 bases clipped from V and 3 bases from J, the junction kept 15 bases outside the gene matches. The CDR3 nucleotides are TGCGCCATCACCAGGCTAGGCGGGAGCCTCTACAATGAGCAGTTCTTC. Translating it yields CAITRLGGSLYNEQFF.

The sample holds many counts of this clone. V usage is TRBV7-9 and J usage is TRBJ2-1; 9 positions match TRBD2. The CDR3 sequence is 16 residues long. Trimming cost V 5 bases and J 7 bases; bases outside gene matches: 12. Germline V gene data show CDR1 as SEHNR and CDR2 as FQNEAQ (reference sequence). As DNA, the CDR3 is TGTGCCAGCAGCCCGACCTATAGCGGGAGAAGGAATGAGCAGTTCTTC. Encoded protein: CASSPTYSGRRNEQFF.

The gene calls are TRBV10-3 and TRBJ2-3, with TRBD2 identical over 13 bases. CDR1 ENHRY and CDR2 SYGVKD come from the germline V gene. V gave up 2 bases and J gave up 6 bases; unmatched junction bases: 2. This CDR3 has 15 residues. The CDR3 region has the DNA TGTGCCATCAGTGAGAAGGGACTAGCGGGGGATACGCAGTATTTT. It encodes CAISEKGLAGDTQYF.

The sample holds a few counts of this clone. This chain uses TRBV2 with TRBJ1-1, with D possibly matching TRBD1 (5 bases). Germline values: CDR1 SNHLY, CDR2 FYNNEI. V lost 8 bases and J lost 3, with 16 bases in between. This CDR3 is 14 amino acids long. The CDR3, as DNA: TGTGCCAGCGGGGGGAGGGAGTGGGACACTGAAGCTTTCTTT. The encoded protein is CASGGREWDTEAFF.

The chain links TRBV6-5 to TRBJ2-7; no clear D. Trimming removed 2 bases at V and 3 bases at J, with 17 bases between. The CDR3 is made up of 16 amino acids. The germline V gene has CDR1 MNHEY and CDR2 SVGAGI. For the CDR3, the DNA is TGTGCCAGCAGTTACCCTTCCCTTCCGGGTTACTACGAGCAGTACTTC. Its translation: CASSYPSLPGYYEQYF.

CDR3 amino acids: CASSERTGKGGYTF. The CDR3 bases are TGTGCCAGCAGTGAAAGAACAGGGAAGGGTGGCTACACCTTC. This rearrangement joins TRBV2 to TRBJ1-2, with D possibly matching TRBD1 (6 bases). Germline CDR1 is SNHLY and CDR2 is FYNNEI. Trimming pared 2 bases from V and 7 bases from J, leaving 14 bases between. The CDR3 contains 14 residues.

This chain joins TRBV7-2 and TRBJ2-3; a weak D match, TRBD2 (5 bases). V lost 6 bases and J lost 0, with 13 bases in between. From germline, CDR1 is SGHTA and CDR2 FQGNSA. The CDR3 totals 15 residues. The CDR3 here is CASRGLGISTDTQYF. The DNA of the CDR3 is TGTGCCAGCAGAGGGCTCGGGATTAGCACAGATACGCAGTATTTT.

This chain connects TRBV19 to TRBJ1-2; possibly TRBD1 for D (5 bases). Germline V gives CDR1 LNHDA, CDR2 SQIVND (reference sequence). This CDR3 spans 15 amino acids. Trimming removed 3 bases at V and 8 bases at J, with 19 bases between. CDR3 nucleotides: TGTGCCAGTAGTATTGGACAAGGGCCCCGGCGGGGCTACACCTTC. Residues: CASSIGQGPRRGYTF.

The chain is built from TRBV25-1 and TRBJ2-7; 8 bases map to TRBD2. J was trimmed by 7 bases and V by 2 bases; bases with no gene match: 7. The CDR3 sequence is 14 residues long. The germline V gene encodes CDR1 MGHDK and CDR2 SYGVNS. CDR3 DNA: TGTGCCAGCAGTGAAATTAGGCCGGGGGGGGAGCAGTACTTC. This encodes CASSEIRPGGEQYF.

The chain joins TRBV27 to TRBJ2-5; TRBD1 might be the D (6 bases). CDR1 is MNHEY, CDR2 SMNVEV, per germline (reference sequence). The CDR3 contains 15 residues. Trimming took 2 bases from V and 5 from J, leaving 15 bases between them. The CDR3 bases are TGTGCCAGCAGTTTAACCAGGGCTCAGGGGGAGACCCAGTACTTC. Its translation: CASSLTRAQGETQYF.

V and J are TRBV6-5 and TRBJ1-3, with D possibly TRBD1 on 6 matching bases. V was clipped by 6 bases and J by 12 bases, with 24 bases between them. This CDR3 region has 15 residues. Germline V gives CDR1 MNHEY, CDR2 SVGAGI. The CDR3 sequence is CASRTDSGTGRNIYF. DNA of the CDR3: TGTGCCAGCAGAACGGACAGTGGGACCGGTCGGAACATATATTTT.

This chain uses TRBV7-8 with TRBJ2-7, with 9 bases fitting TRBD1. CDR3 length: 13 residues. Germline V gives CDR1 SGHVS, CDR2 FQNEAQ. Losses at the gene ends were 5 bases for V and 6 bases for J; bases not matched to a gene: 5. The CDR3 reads CASSMGQGREQYF. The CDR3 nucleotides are TGTGCCAGCAGCATGGGACAGGGCCGCGAGCAGTACTTC.

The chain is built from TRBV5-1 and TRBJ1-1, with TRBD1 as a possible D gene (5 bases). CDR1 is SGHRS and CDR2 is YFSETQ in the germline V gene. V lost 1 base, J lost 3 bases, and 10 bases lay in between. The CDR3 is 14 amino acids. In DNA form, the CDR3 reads TGCGCCAGCAGCTTGCGGCAGGGCCACACTGAAGCTTTCTTT. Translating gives CASSLRQGHTEAFF.

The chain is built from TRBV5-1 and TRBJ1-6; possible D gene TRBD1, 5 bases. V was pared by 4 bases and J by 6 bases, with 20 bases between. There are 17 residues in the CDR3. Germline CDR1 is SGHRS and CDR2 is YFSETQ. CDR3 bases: TGCGCCAGCAGCCCACGCAACCAGGGTAATGTTAATTCACCCCTCCACTTT. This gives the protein CASSPRNQGNVNSPLHF.

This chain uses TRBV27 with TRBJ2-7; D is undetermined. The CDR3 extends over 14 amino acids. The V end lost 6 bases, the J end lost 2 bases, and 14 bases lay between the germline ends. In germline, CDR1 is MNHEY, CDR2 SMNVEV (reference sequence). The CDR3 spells CASRLQGPTYEQYF. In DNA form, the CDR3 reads TGTGCCAGCAGACTACAAGGCCCGACCTACGAGCAGTACTTC.

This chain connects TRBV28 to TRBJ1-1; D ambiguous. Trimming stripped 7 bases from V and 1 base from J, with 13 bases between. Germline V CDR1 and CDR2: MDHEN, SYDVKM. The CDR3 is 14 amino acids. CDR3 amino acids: CASIPHGENTEAFF. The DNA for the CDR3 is TGTGCCAGCATACCTCACGGGGAGAACACTGAAGCTTTCTTT. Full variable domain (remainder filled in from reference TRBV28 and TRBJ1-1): DVKVTQSSRYLVKRTGEKVFLECVQDMDHENMFWYRQDPGLGLRLIYFSYDVKMKEKGDIPEGYSVSREKKERFSLILESASTNQTSMYLCASIPHGENTEAFFGQGTRLTVV.

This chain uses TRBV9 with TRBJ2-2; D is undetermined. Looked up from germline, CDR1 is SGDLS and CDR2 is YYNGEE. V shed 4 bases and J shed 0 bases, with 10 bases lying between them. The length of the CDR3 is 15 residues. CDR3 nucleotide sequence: TGTGCCAGCAGCCCCCGCTTAGCGAACACCGGGGAGCTGTTTTTT. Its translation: CASSPRLANTGELFF.

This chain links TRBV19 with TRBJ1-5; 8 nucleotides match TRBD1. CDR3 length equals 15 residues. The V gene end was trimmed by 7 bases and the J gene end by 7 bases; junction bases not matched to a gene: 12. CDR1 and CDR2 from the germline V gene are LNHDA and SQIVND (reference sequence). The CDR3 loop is CASTPGQGLGQPQHF. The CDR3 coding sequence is TGTGCCAGTACCCCTGGACAGGGATTGGGACAGCCCCAGCATTTT.

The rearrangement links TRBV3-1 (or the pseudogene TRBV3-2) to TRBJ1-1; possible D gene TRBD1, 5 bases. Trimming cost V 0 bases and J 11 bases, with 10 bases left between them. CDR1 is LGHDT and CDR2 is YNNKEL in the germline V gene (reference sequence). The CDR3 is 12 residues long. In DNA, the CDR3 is TGTGCCAGCAGCCAAGAGGGGGGGGAGGCTTTCTTT. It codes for CASSQEGGEAFF.

CDR3: CASSVTGQPDYEQYF. The CDR3 DNA sequence: TGTGCCAGCAGTGTAACTGGACAGCCAGACTACGAGCAGTACTTC. The J gene is TRBJ2-7, the V gene TRBV25-1, with a weak D call TRBD1 (6 bases). Between the trimmed V and J ends, which lost 4 bases and 3 bases, there was a span of 16 bases. The CDR3 consists of 15 residues. CDR1 is MGHDK and CDR2 is SYGVNS in the germline V gene.